One and the same sample provided the 24 T cell receptor beta chains below, sequenced in a study. MiXCR, applied by TCRdb to the 5' RACE reads, yields one record per CDR3 protein. Altogether some 5,800 distinct CDR3 sequences are present, roughly 34% being singletons, with the ten largest covering about 5%. Source material: naive CD4+ T cells sorted from a lymph node. Subset indicated: naive CD4+ T cells, CD4+CD45RA+CD25-. The receptors come from a female donor with breast cancer.

The chain uses TRBV7-2 and TRBJ2-3, with 9 bases fitting TRBD2. This CDR3 spans 16 amino acids. CDR1 and CDR2 from the germline V gene are SGHTA and FQGNSA. V lost 1 base, J lost 6 bases, and 8 bases stayed unmatched. CDR3 protein: CASSLDASGTADTQYF. As DNA, the CDR3 is TGTGCCAGCAGCTTAGATGCTAGCGGGACGGCGGATACGCAGTATTTT.

This clonotype was detected a few times. The chain uses TRBV20-1 and TRBJ2-5; possibly TRBD2 for D (7 bases). V was clipped by 6 bases and J by 0 bases, with 17 bases between them. This CDR3 has 15 residues. Germline CDR1 DFQATT, CDR2 SNEGSKA (reference sequence). For the CDR3, the DNA is TGCAGTGCGCCAGAGGGGGGGGGGTACCAAGAGACCCAGTACTTC. It yields the protein CSAPEGGGYQETQYF.

This rearrangement joins TRBV6-1 to TRBJ1-1; maybe TRBD1 (5 bases). Germline V gene data show CDR1 as MNHNS and CDR2 as SASEGT. V gave up 6 bases and J gave up 6 bases, with 23 bases separating them. The CDR3 has 16 amino acids. The CDR3 reads CASSERPQGGSPEAFF. For the CDR3, the DNA is TGTGCCAGCAGCGAAAGGCCTCAGGGAGGATCCCCTGAAGCTTTCTTT.

With respect to this clonotype: Compared with germline, one end of the junction differs, possibly owing to a read error. The chain has TRBV7-2 and TRBJ2-2; maybe TRBD2 (6 bases). Germline CDR1 is SGHTA and CDR2 is FQGNSA. This CDR3 has 14 amino acids. CDR3 nucleotides: TGTGCCAGCGTCCTTACTACAAATACCGGGGGGCTGTTTTTT. This translates into CASVLTTNTGGLFF. Full variable domain (missing parts from reference TRBV7-2 and TRBJ2-2): GAGVSQSPSNKVTEKGKDVELRCDPISGHTALYWYRQSLGQGLEFLIYFQGNSAPDKSGLPSDRFSAERTGGSVSTLTIQRTQQEDSAVYLCASVLTTNTGGLFFGEGSRLTVL.

By share of the sample, this clonotype is medium-sized. CDR3: CASSYGQGIQPQHF. The CDR3 nucleotides are TGTGCCAGCAGTTACGGGCAGGGAATTCAGCCCCAGCATTTT. This chain joins TRBV6-5 and TRBJ1-5; maybe TRBD1 (5 bases). This CDR3 region has 14 residues. CDR1 and CDR2 (germline): MNHEY, SVGAGI. Trimming pared 2 bases from V and 6 bases from J, leaving 11 bases between.

In its sample, this clonotype is medium-sized (0.01 to 0.1%). The chain combines TRBV28 with TRBJ1-1, with unresolved D. The CDR3 consists of 16 residues. V was shortened by 2 bases and J by 4 bases, with 17 bases between the two germline ends. In germline, CDR1 is MDHEN, CDR2 SYDVKM. Here the CDR3 reads CASSLGETDLVTEAFF. The CDR3 DNA sequence: TGTGCCAGCAGTTTAGGGGAGACCGACCTAGTCACTGAAGCTTTCTTT.

By sample share, this clonotype is medium-sized. The V gene is TRBV5-1, the J gene TRBJ2-2; 8 nucleotides agree with TRBD1. Trimming took 4 bases from V and 1 from J; bases not matched to a gene: 6. Germline-derived CDR1 and CDR2 are SGHRS and YFSETQ. The CDR3 is 16 amino acids. CDR3 amino acids: CASSPDRGLNTGELFF. The CDR3 bases are TGCGCCAGCAGCCCTGACAGGGGCCTGAACACCGGGGAGCTGTTTTTT.

CDR3 sequence (DNA): TGCGCCACCTCCCGGATATCAGCCCAAGATACGCAGTATTTT. Protein: CATSRISAQDTQYF. This chain joins TRBV5-1 and TRBJ2-3; D not certain. V was trimmed by 9 bases and J by 5 bases, leaving 19 bases between them. The CDR3 is made up of 14 amino acids. Germline V gives CDR1 SGHRS, CDR2 YFSETQ.

This clonotype has just a few counts. The chain combines TRBV15 with TRBJ1-5; 7 bases are shared with TRBD1. CDR1 and CDR2 from the germline V gene are LNHNV and YYDKDF (reference sequence). The J segment lost 2 bases and the V segment lost 8 bases, leaving 0 bases of the junction unmatched. This CDR3 is built from 12 residues. DNA of the CDR3: TGTGCCACCGGACAGGGCAATCAGCCCCAGCATTTT. It yields the protein CATGQGNQPQHF.

By sample fraction, this clonotype is medium-sized. The chain has TRBV6-1 and TRBJ2-7; D call uncertain. In germline, CDR1 is MNHNS, CDR2 SASEGT. The length of the CDR3 is 13 residues. In nucleotides, the CDR3 is TGTGCCAGCAGGGAAGGATACCGCGTCGAGCAGTACGTC. Translated, it gives CASREGYRVEQYV.

The V gene is TRBV7-7, the J gene TRBJ2-1, with a weak D call TRBD2 (7 bases). The V gene lost 5 bases and the J gene lost 5 bases, with 16 bases spanning the gap. This CDR3 contains 15 residues. The V gene's germline CDR1 is SSHAT and CDR2 FNYEAQ (reference sequence). The CDR3 DNA is TGTGCCAGCAGCATAGGAGGGGGGGCCCACAATGAGCAGTTCTTC. It yields the protein CASSIGGGAHNEQFF.

The chain carries TRBV20-1 and TRBJ2-7; 7 bases are a match to TRBD2. CDR3 length equals 13 residues. Per germline, CDR1 DFQATT and CDR2 SNEGSKA (reference sequence). The DNA of the CDR3 is TGCAGCCCCGAAGCGGGACTCGGGTACGAGCAGTACGTC. Translating gives CSPEAGLGYEQYV.

This clonotype qualifies as medium-sized. The J gene is TRBJ1-4, the V gene TRBV27, with TRBD1 matching over 8 bases. The CDR3 is 13 residues long. J was trimmed by 4 bases and V by 10 bases; bases with no gene match: 5. Germline V CDR1 and CDR2: MNHEY, SMNVEV (reference sequence). CDR3 amino acids: CATRQGNNEKLFF. CDR3 in DNA: TGTGCCACCCGACAGGGGAATAATGAAAAACTGTTTTTT.

A remark on this clonotype: A read error may explain this, as a much larger clone is one base away. This chain joins TRBV29-1 and TRBJ2-2, with 9 bases that match TRBD2. The CDR3 spans 13 residues. J was trimmed by 7 bases and V by 4 bases; bases with no gene match: 4. Germline loops: CDR1 SQVTM, CDR2 ANQGSEA. CDR3 DNA: TGCAGCGTTGTTCTAGCGGGAATCGGGGAGCTGTTTTTT. Translating it yields CSVVLAGIGELFF.

This chain joins TRBV2 and TRBJ2-3; 11 nucleotides agree with TRBD2. V lost 7 bases and J lost 5; bases outside the gene matches: 5. This CDR3 contains 14 residues. The germline V gene has CDR1 SNHLY and CDR2 FYNNEI. The CDR3: CASMLTSGKDTQYF. Written as DNA, the CDR3 is TGTGCCAGCATGCTGACTAGCGGGAAAGATACGCAGTATTTT.

This clonotype rates as medium-sized. V is TRBV6-5 and J is TRBJ1-1; 10 bases agree with TRBD1. CDR1 is MNHEY, CDR2 SVGAGI, per germline. This CDR3 is 16 amino acids long. V gave up 3 bases and J gave up 11 bases; unmatched junction bases: 15. The CDR3 sequence is CASSYTGGTGVGSAFF. The CDR3 nucleotides read TGTGCCAGCAGTTATACGGGAGGGACAGGGGTTGGTTCGGCTTTCTTT.

This clonotype was seen a handful of times. V usage is TRBV4-2 and J usage is TRBJ1-6, with TRBD1 matching 10 bases. Germline CDR1 is LGHNA and CDR2 is YNFKEQ. Germline trimming cut 5 bases from V and 9 bases from J; bases unmatched to any gene: 7. The CDR3 loop spans 15 amino acids. The chain's CDR3 is CASSEAGTGASPLHF. In nucleotides, the CDR3 is TGTGCCAGCAGCGAAGCCGGGACAGGGGCTTCACCCCTCCACTTT.

This clonotype was picked up a small number of times. A much larger clone lies a single base off, so this may be a read error. The chain joins TRBV5-1 to TRBJ2-3; no reliable D call. Germline loops: CDR1 SGHRS, CDR2 YFSETQ. The CDR3 runs 12 residues. CDR3 in amino acids: CASGLATDTQYF. The DNA of the CDR3 is TGCGCCAGCGGCTTGGCTACAGATACGCAGTATTTT.

Only a few counts were recorded for this clonotype. The chain couples TRBV4-1 to TRBJ1-6; D gene uncertain. CDR1 is MGHRA, CDR2 YSYEKL, per germline. V was shortened by 2 bases and J by 9 bases, with 11 bases between the two germline ends. CDR3 length equals 14 residues. The CDR3 coding sequence is TGCGCCAGCAGCCAAATAGGCGGAATTTCACCCCTCCACTTT. As protein: CASSQIGGISPLHF.

This clonotype was counted between two and nine times. The CDR3 DNA reads as TGTGCCAGCAGTACTACTAGCGGGAGGTCCTACAATGAGCAGTTCTTC. It specifies CASSTTSGRSYNEQFF. The rearrangement joins TRBV6-5 to TRBJ2-1; TRBD2 matches 12 bases. From germline, CDR1 is MNHEY and CDR2 SVGAGI. The CDR3 runs 16 residues. Trimming at V came to 5 bases and at J to 1 base, leaving 3 bases not matched to a gene.

CDR3 residues: CASSSSGSGELFF. The CDR3 DNA reads TGCGCCAGCAGCTCCTCGGGGTCCGGGGAGCTGTTTTTT. V is TRBV5-1 and J is TRBJ2-2, with D perhaps TRBD2 (5 bases). V shed 3 bases and J shed 6 bases, with 9 bases lying between them. This CDR3 contains 13 residues. Germline V lookup: CDR1 SGHRS, CDR2 YFSETQ.

The rearrangement uses TRBV12-3 or TRBV12-4 and TRBJ1-1; D is possibly TRBD1 (6 bases). There are 11 residues in the CDR3. The V gene lost 3 bases and the J gene lost 11 bases, with 10 bases spanning the gap. The CDR3 spells CASSFGGGAFF. The CDR3 region has the DNA TGTGCCAGCAGTTTTGGGGGGGGCGCTTTCTTT.

This clonotype was counted a single time. The rearrangement links TRBV6-5 to TRBJ2-2; unclear D gene. This CDR3 contains 12 residues. Germline V gene data show CDR1 as MNHEY and CDR2 as SVGAGI. Trimming took off 6 bases at V and 6 bases at J, with 8 bases between the two ends. In DNA, the CDR3 is TGTGCCAGCAGACATAGCTCCGGGGAGCTGTTTTTT. Its translation is CASRHSSGELFF.

The chain links TRBV29-1 to TRBJ1-1; D ambiguous. This CDR3 comprises 13 residues. Per germline, CDR1 SQVTM and CDR2 ANQGSEA. V was trimmed by 4 bases and J by 0 bases, leaving 9 bases between them. The CDR3 DNA reads TGCAGCGTTGGGGAACAGATGAACACTGAAGCTTTCTTT. Its protein is CSVGEQMNTEAFF.